The source of this T cell receptor (beta chain) is a study of T cell responses to AZD1222 COVID-19 vaccine. Findings and caveats of the study: Scientists sampled the repertoires only once the peak T cell response had passed. Seropositive AZD1222 recipients at baseline numbered only five or six. The breadth and depth of Spike-specific TCRs increased once two AZD1222 doses had been given.

Pooled samples include second doses given at about 4 or 12 weeks. This clone was counted between two and nine times. Its target is not known. The data were produced by immunoSEQ multiplex PCR, yet TCRdb's version contains in-frame clones alone and is incomplete. This sample yields around 130,000 clones, of which approximately 86% are seen a single time; around 3% belongs to the top ten. Per the germline V gene, CDR1 is MNHEY and CDR2 is SVGAGI. V shed 7 bases and J shed 5 bases, with 15 bases lying between them. The CDR3 runs 13 residues. The sequencing here drew on peripheral blood, taken 28 days after the second AZD1222 dose. The V gene is TRBV6-5, the J gene TRBJ2-7, with a tentative D call TRBD2 (5 bases). The origin of this receptor is an adult who received the AZD1222 COVID-19 vaccine. CDR3 loop: CASTTRKRDEQYF. DNA for the CDR3: TGTGCCAGCACCACGAGGAAGAGGGACGAGCAGTACTTC.